These 10 T cell receptor beta chains came from one sample sequenced in a study of a mutant IDH1 vaccine in newly diagnosed glioma. Time point reported: baseline, week 1 (first vaccination visit). Treatment defined: pre-vaccination baseline after standard-of-care therapy. Using immunoSEQ multiplex PCR, the repertoire was profiled, and TCRdb retains in-frame clones only, with some absent. The top ten clones hold 7.4% of a sample with 90,000 to 95,000 clones, 83% of them seen once. This specimen consisted of PBMCs, obtained from a glioma patient treated with radiotherapy, temozolomide or both. All receptors derive from a woman aged 45-65 years with glioma.

The chain carries TRBV18 and TRBJ1-5, with 10 bases aligning to TRBD1. J gave up 3 bases and V 4 bases, and 3 bases lay outside the gene matches. There are 15 residues in the CDR3. From germline, CDR1 is KGHSH and CDR2 LQKENI. In DNA, the CDR3 is TGTGCCAGCTCACTCGGGACAGGGGTCAATCAGCCCCAGCATTTT. The encoded protein is CASSLGTGVNQPQHF.

V gene TRBV6-4 combines with J gene TRBJ2-3, with D unclear. The V gene lost 5 bases and the J gene lost 2 bases, with 20 bases spanning the gap. The CDR3 runs 17 residues. Germline V lookup: CDR1 MRHNA, CDR2 SNTAGT. DNA for the CDR3: TGTGCCAGCAGTTATTACCACGGACGGAGACCCACAGATACGCAGTATTTT. It is translated as CASSYYHGRRPTDTQYF.

V usage is TRBV6-5 and J usage is TRBJ2-3; weak D call: TRBD2 (5 bases). V shed 0 bases and J shed 0 bases, with 10 bases lying between them. Germline CDR1 and CDR2: MNHEY and SVGAGI. This CDR3 is 16 amino acids long. CDR3: CASSYSPSPSTDTQYF. As DNA, the CDR3 is TGTGCCAGCAGTTACTCCCCTAGCCCTAGCACAGATACGCAGTATTTT.

This clone was seen once. The chain employs TRBV5-5 and TRBJ2-3, with 10 bases that match TRBD2. V dropped 2 bases and J dropped 5; count of bases not matched to a gene: 8. The CDR3 totals 16 residues. Per germline, CDR1 SGHKS and CDR2 YYEKEE (reference sequence). CDR3 in DNA: TGTGCCAGCAGCTTCGGACAGCGGGGGGGGGTAGATACGCAGTATTTT. Translation gives CASSFGQRGGVDTQYF.

The CDR3 region is CASSLDSLYGYTF. CDR3 nucleotide sequence: TGTGCCAGCAGCTTAGACAGTCTCTATGGCTACACCTTC. The rearrangement joins TRBV7-2 to TRBJ1-2; no definite D call. V gave up 1 base and J gave up 4 bases, with 7 bases separating them. This CDR3 spans 13 amino acids. Looked up from germline, CDR1 is SGHTA and CDR2 is FQGNSA. Together with reference TRBV7-2 and TRBJ1-2, the CDR3 gives the full variable domain: GAGVSQSPSNKVTEKGKDVELRCDPISGHTALYWYRQSLGQGLEFLIYFQGNSAPDKSGLPSDRFSAERTGGSVSTLTIQRTQQEDSAVYLCASSLDSLYGYTFGSGTRLTVV.

This chain joins TRBV9 and TRBJ2-7; perhaps D is TRBD1 or TRBD2 (7 bases each). Trimming pared 4 bases from V and 4 bases from J, leaving 18 bases between. Per germline, CDR1 SGDLS and CDR2 YYNGEE. The CDR3 contains 15 residues. This CDR3 is CASSQGGAGAYEQYF. CDR3 coding DNA: TGTGCCAGCAGCCAGGGGGGGGCAGGGGCATACGAGCAGTACTTC.

The chain employs TRBV5-4 and TRBJ2-5; TRBD1 might be the D (6 bases). The V gene lost 2 bases and the J gene lost 0 bases, with 11 bases spanning the gap. The germline gives CDR1 SGHNT, CDR2 YYREEE (reference sequence). The CDR3 sequence is 15 residues long. In nucleotides, the CDR3 is TGTGCCAGCAGCTTCGGACAGTACCACCAAGAGACCCAGTACTTC. Translating gives CASSFGQYHQETQYF.

The rearrangement uses TRBV5-8 and TRBJ2-3; D unresolved. The V end lost 1 base, the J end lost 5 bases, and 5 bases lay between the germline ends. Germline V CDR1 and CDR2: SGHTS, YDEGEE. This CDR3 has 12 residues. This CDR3 is CASSLRIDTQYF. The CDR3 coding sequence is TGTGCCAGCAGCTTGAGGATAGATACGCAGTATTTT.

The chain uses TRBV9 and TRBJ2-5, with 7 bases fitting TRBD1. The CDR3 has 14 amino acids. Germline V lookup: CDR1 SGDLS, CDR2 YYNGEE. The V and J ends lost 2 bases and 6 bases, in that order; junction bases with no gene match: 7. The CDR3 bases are TGTGCCAGCAGCGTGGACAGGTGGGAAAAGACCCAGTACTTC. Translation gives CASSVDRWEKTQYF.

The chain uses TRBV10-3 and TRBJ2-1, with TRBD2 matching over 11 bases. The length of the CDR3 is 14 residues. The V gene's germline CDR1 is ENHRY and CDR2 SYGVKD. Trimming cost V 6 bases and J 8 bases; bases outside gene matches: 6. CDR3 protein: CAIRTGLAVDEQFF. The DNA for the CDR3 is TGTGCCATCAGGACGGGACTAGCGGTGGATGAGCAGTTCTTC.